The sequence of this T cell receptor (beta chain) was determined in a study of blood T cells in healthy people across ages. Overall study results and limits: Greater diversity and more naive CD4+ cells were seen in long-lived donors than in aged donors.

The ends were cut back, 5 bases at V and 1 base at J, with 11 bases in the middle. Germline CDR1 is DFQATT and CDR2 is SNEGSKA (reference sequence). This CDR3 has 13 residues. With a J-beta primer mix and a sample-barcoded 5' primer, a second PCR ran about 6 to 11 cycles. Unique molecular identifiers of 12 random nucleotides labeled each cDNA. TCRdb used MiXCR to reprocess the 5' RACE reads, holding one entry per CDR3 protein. The sample records over 1,500,000 distinct CDR3 sequences, 49% being singletons. Only one count was recorded for this clonotype. Its antigen remains unidentified. The sequence was collected from a woman between 35 and 50 years old in good health. Sequencing input: blood. The J gene is TRBJ1-2, the V gene TRBV20-1; possible D gene TRBD1, 5 bases. CDR3: CSAPSGGNYGYTF. The CDR3, as DNA: TGCAGTGCTCCCTCCGGGGGTAACTATGGCTACACCTTC.